The 19 T cell receptor beta chains listed next were all sequenced from one sample in a study of graft-versus-host responses after intestinal transplantation. The method was immunoSEQ multiplex PCR; TCRdb's version includes in-frame clones alone and lacks a portion of them. The sample holds around 99,000 clones; roughly 87% are singletons and the top ten take around 0.7%. These receptors are not linked to any known antigen. Sequenced here: unstimulated CD4+ T cells sorted from spleen or lymph node cells, sampled before transplant. The origin of the receptors is a human donor who was the organ donor for an intestinal transplant.

This clone was counted a single time. V usage is TRBV5-4 and J usage is TRBJ2-3; perhaps TRBD1 as D (5 bases). CDR1 is SGHNT and CDR2 is YYREEE in the germline V gene (reference sequence). CDR3 length equals 16 residues. Trimming removed 0 bases from V and 3 bases from J, with 14 bases in between. Written as DNA, the CDR3 is TGTGCCAGCAGCTTGGGCCGGGCCAGGGCAACAGATACGCAGTATTTT. It specifies CASSLGRARATDTQYF.

This chain connects TRBV10-1 to TRBJ1-1; no firm D call. Germline V gene sequence: CDR1 WNHNN, CDR2 SYGVQD (reference sequence). CDR3 length equals 14 residues. The germline V and J ends were trimmed by 0 bases and 10 bases, with 15 bases remaining between them. The CDR3 region is CASSESGGLLGAFF. DNA of the CDR3: TGCGCCAGCAGTGAGTCGGGCGGGTTGCTGGGAGCTTTCTTT.

The chain has TRBV27 and TRBJ2-7; TRBD1 aligns across 12 bases. The CDR3 loop spans 20 amino acids. Losses at the gene ends were 5 bases for V and 1 base for J; bases not matched to a gene: 18. Germline V CDR1 and CDR2: MNHEY, SMNVEV (reference sequence). CDR3 region: CASSSPGGQGACIKSYEQYF. CDR3 sequence (DNA): TGTGCCAGCAGTAGCCCGGGGGGACAGGGGGCGTGTATAAAGTCCTACGAGCAGTACTTC.

This chain connects TRBV6-1 to TRBJ2-2, with 13 bases fitting TRBD2. The length of the CDR3 is 19 residues. The junction had 10 bases not matched to a gene; V was cut back by 2 bases and J by 4 bases. Germline V gene data show CDR1 as MNHNS and CDR2 as SASEGT. In DNA, the CDR3 is TGTGCCAGCAGTGAACGGGGGACTAGCGGGACCTGGGGCACCGGGGAGCTGTTTTTT. Translated: CASSERGTSGTWGTGELFF.

The J gene is TRBJ2-3, the V gene TRBV11-2; D is undetermined. Germline CDR1 is SGHAT and CDR2 is FQNNGV. The CDR3 contains 15 residues. Trimming left V 1 base short and J 0 bases short, with 8 bases between. CDR3 protein: CASSLAGISTDTQYF. For the CDR3, the DNA is TGTGCCAGCAGCTTAGCTGGAATTAGCACAGATACGCAGTATTTT.

This chain joins TRBV7-9 and TRBJ2-1; 13 positions agree with TRBD2. Unmatched junction bases numbered 8, after V lost 5 bases and J lost 7 bases. This CDR3 contains 16 residues. From germline, CDR1 is SEHNR and CDR2 FQNEAQ (reference sequence). The CDR3: CASSRMTSGGINEQFF. The CDR3 DNA reads TGTGCCAGCAGCCGAATGACTAGCGGGGGGATAAATGAGCAGTTCTTC.

A note on this clone: At one of its ends the junction is not consistent with the germline gene, which may arise from a read error. The V gene is TRBV7-7, the J gene TRBJ2-5, with 11 nucleotides matching TRBD2. Germline assignment: CDR1 SSHAT and CDR2 FNYEAQ (reference sequence). This CDR3 region has 15 residues. The DNA for the CDR3 is TGTGCTAGCAGCTTAGGGACTAGCGGCCAAGAGACCCAGTACTTC. Encoded protein: CASSLGTSGQETQYF.

This clone was recorded only once. The J gene is TRBJ2-3, the V gene TRBV7-5; the table calls TRBD2, which could not be checked here. TRBV7-5 is termed a pseudogene. CDR3 length: 17 amino acids. The CDR3 nucleotides read TGTGTCAGAAGCTTAACACTAGCGGGGGGGCCAGGGGATACGCAGTATTTT. Residues: CVRSLTLAGGPGDTQYF.

The chain uses TRBV2 and TRBJ1-6; D unclear. V lost 9 bases and J 9 bases, leaving 9 bases between the germline ends. The germline gives CDR1 SNHLY, CDR2 FYNNEI. This CDR3 is built from 11 residues. The CDR3 DNA is TGTGCCAGTCGCCTGGGTTCACCCCTCCACTTT. This encodes CASRLGSPLHF.

The chain uses TRBV5-1 and TRBJ2-5; D unclear. Trimming removed 4 bases at V and 2 bases at J, with 9 bases between. Germline values: CDR1 SGHRS, CDR2 YFSETQ. The CDR3 length is 13 residues. Here the CDR3 DNA reads TGCGCCAGCAGCCTCCTGGGACAAGAGACCCAGTACTTC. Translating gives CASSLLGQETQYF.

This rearrangement joins TRBV9 to TRBJ2-5, with unresolved D. CDR1 and CDR2 (germline): SGDLS, YYNGEE. V was trimmed by 4 bases and J by 1 base, leaving 11 bases between them. The CDR3 loop spans 14 amino acids. For the CDR3, the DNA is TGTGCCAGCAGCCCCAGCACAGTCCAAGAGACCCAGTACTTC. Translation: CASSPSTVQETQYF. Complete variable domain (other parts from reference TRBV9 and TRBJ2-5): DSGVTQTPKHLITATGQRVTLRCSPRSGDLSVYWYQQSLDQGLQFLIQYYNGEERAKGNILERFSAQQFPDLHSELNLSSLELGDSALYFCASSPSTVQETQYFGPGTRLLVL.

This chain uses TRBV6-1 with TRBJ1-6, with 9 bases identical to TRBD1. In germline, CDR1 is MNHNS, CDR2 SASEGT. The CDR3 has 17 amino acids. The V and J ends lost 1 base and 6 bases, in that order; junction bases with no gene match: 7. For the CDR3, the DNA is TGTGCCAGCAGTGAAGGGTGGCTGGGACAGGGTAATTCACCCCTCCACTTT. It encodes CASSEGWLGQGNSPLHF.

This chain links TRBV4-1 with TRBJ2-1, with 7 bases fitting TRBD1. The CDR3 is made up of 15 amino acids. Trimming took 4 bases from V and 0 from J; bases not matched to a gene: 3. Germline V lookup: CDR1 MGHRA, CDR2 YSYEKL. CDR3 in amino acids: CASSRDRDSYNEQFF. The CDR3 nucleotides read TGCGCCAGCAGCCGTGACAGGGACTCCTACAATGAGCAGTTCTTC.

This rearrangement joins TRBV5-1 to TRBJ2-7, with 14 bases that match TRBD2. Germline V gene data show CDR1 as SGHRS and CDR2 as YFSETQ. The CDR3 runs 15 residues. V shed 3 bases and J 6 bases; nucleotides not matched to a gene: 5. The CDR3 protein is CASSSGTSGRREQYF. DNA of the CDR3: TGCGCCAGCAGCTCGGGGACTAGCGGGAGACGCGAGCAGTACTTC. The variable domain in full, with the rest retrieved from reference TRBV5-1 and TRBJ2-7, is KAGVTQTPRYLIKTRGQQVTLSCSPISGHRSVSWYQQTPGQGLQFLFEYFSETQRNKGNFPGRFSGRQFSNSRSEMNVSTLELGDSALYLCASSSGTSGRREQYFGPGTRLTVT.

This clone has a single count. J is TRBJ2-4 and V is TRBV4-1; perhaps TRBD2 as D (6 bases). This CDR3 is built from 15 residues. Per the germline V gene, CDR1 is MGHRA and CDR2 is YSYEKL. The ends were cut back, 6 bases at V and 0 bases at J, with 12 bases in the middle. The CDR3 spells CASSWRGLAKNIQYF. In nucleotides, the CDR3 is TGCGCCAGCAGTTGGAGGGGTCTAGCCAAAAACATTCAGTACTTC.

The V and J genes are TRBV7-9 and TRBJ2-3, with no clear D. V was shortened by 8 bases and J by 4 bases, with 10 bases between the two germline ends. Germline lookup yields CDR1 SEHNR and CDR2 FQNEAQ (reference sequence). CDR3 length: 12 residues. This CDR3 reads CASGQTADTQYF. The CDR3, as DNA: TGTGCCAGCGGCCAGACCGCAGATACGCAGTATTTT.

The J gene is TRBJ2-7, the V gene TRBV6-1, with D maybe TRBD2 (5 bases). V was cut by 4 bases and J by 6 bases, with 16 bases left in between. Germline V gene lookup returns CDR1 MNHNS and CDR2 SASEGT. The CDR3 contains 14 residues. The CDR3: CASSGRMEGGEQYF. The CDR3 nucleotides read TGTGCCAGCAGTGGCCGGATGGAAGGAGGCGAGCAGTACTTC.

The chain is built from TRBV27 and TRBJ1-2; D is uncertain. The CDR3 is 14 amino acids. Trimming took off 4 bases at V and 6 bases at J, with 15 bases between the two ends. Germline V gene lookup returns CDR1 MNHEY and CDR2 SMNVEV (reference sequence). CDR3 sequence (DNA): TGTGCCAGCAGTTCCCAATATGGGTTACATGGCTACACCTTC. This translates into CASSSQYGLHGYTF.

This chain links TRBV30 with TRBJ1-6; perhaps TRBD1 as D (5 bases). The CDR3 consists of 15 residues. Germline lookup yields CDR1 GTSNPN and CDR2 SVGIG (reference sequence). Trimming cost V 1 base and J 0 bases, with 7 bases left between them. CDR3 amino acids: CAWSGQSSYNSPLHF. The CDR3 DNA follows: TGTGCCTGGAGTGGACAGAGCTCCTATAATTCACCCCTCCACTTT.